This TCR beta chain was identified during a study of identical twins (dated by TCRdb to about 2016). Broadly, across the study: The study deep-sequenced TCR alpha and beta repertoires from monozygotic twins, unrelated adults of various ages and cord blood to test whether fetal clonotypes persist. To rule out contamination, the twin experiments were replicated at different times with different library preparation protocols.

Every donor was a healthy Caucasian. Three pairs of female monozygotic twins, all aged about 18 to 30 years, made up the twin cohort. Peripheral blood mononuclear cells were used as the source from which RNA for TCR libraries was isolated. Comments on this clonotype: Its cognate antigen has yet to be identified. Per-base quality was not reported, and no clone a single base away is much larger than it.

Trimming at the junction amounts to 3 bases on V and 4 bases on J, and the germline ends lie 8 bases apart. The CDR3 holds 13 amino acids from the cysteine to the phenylalanine. Only the CDR3 part of the read is kept: 39 bases, read in frame from the first base. Taken from the germline V gene, the CDR1 and CDR2 loops are KGHSH and LQKENI. Library prep was done by 5' RACE. TCRdb records Illumina HiSeq 2000 as the sequencer. Template switching introduced a universal primer binding site; the final cDNA contained a unique molecular identifier, enabling accurate counting of TCR cDNA molecules. First-strand cDNA for TCR alpha and beta chains was synthesized from specific primers in the conserved constant-segment region. To control for contamination, every cDNA library was double barcoded, receiving both a SMART-Mk sample barcode and Illumina barcodes. TruSeq adapter sequences and Illumina sample barcodes were added in two successive PCR steps. The TCR alpha and beta cDNA libraries were sequenced on the Illumina HiSeq platform using custom primers. Concerning the study's data processing: MiGEC processed the raw reads to extract unique molecular identifiers, while MiXCR was used to determine the CDR3 positions. For each individual, recombination models were inferred using an EM algorithm with the repgenHMM and IGoR tools. Shared clonotype analysis was performed with the tcR package in R, normalizing sharing by the product of cloneset sizes. Out-of-frame nonproductive sequences were analyzed to study raw recombination free of thymic and clonal selection effects. Through fastp at Q25 and MiXCR, TCRdb rebuilt clones from the public reads, retaining in-frame beta chains. Each CDR3 protein gets just one entry, which takes the most common genes and DNA from the rows behind it. The V and J calls were determined by TCRdb, not by the authors. This sample holds a few hundred thousand distinct CDR3 sequences; around 9.6% were observed only once. The ten biggest clones cover approximately 3% of the sample.

What the authors observed across the whole study: Zero-insertion analyses could be partly confounded by invariant T cells such as MAIT and iNKT, although diverse VJ usage argued against such confounding for most clonotypes. Because the same donors could not be followed over many years, the conclusions depended on cross-sectional statistical analysis. Out-of-frame TCR alpha sharing in monozygotic twins was systematically underestimated by recombination models, whereas sharing between unrelated individuals was in agreement with the recombination models. Compared with coincidental sharing between unrelated individuals, out-of-frame TCR alpha sequences shared between twins showed an excess of sequences with low generation probability. A weaker excess of twin sharing was found in beta out-of-frame sequences because the signal-to-noise ratio was lowered by fewer shared sequences. Abundant cord blood beta clonotypes carried fewer insertions; young adult naive repertoires showed a weaker similar trend, while memory repertoires showed none.

The same data also contributed to another study, on yellow fever vaccine responses in identical twins. That second report states: The T cell response to vaccination in identical twins was reported by the authors to appear partly convergent and partly personalized. Focusing on identical twins, the study followed the T cell clones that responded to the vaccine, and did so with precision.

Here the chain combines TRBV18 and TRBJ2-3, and TRBD1 may be the D gene, going by 5 matching bases. The sequence came from a woman aged 18-29 years in good health. Sequences were obtained from PBMCs. For the CDR3, the sequence is CASSPIQADTQYF. The nucleotide sequence is TGTGCCAGCTCACCCATACAGGCAGATACGCAGTATTTT.